This T cell receptor beta chain was obtained from a study of control samples from healthy donors and cancer patients. Generated by immunoSEQ multiplex PCR, the TCRdb table keeps only in-frame clones and is missing some. The data contain about 89,000 clones, over 65% of them singletons. The CDR3 is 16 amino acids. Germline CDR1 SGHTA, CDR2 FQGNSA. Trimming cost V 5 bases and J 2 bases, with 16 bases left between them. The sample was blood. This receptor was taken from a woman aged 40 to 55 in good health. This sequence joins TRBV7-2 and TRBJ1-5; no definite D call. The CDR3 DNA follows: TGTGCCAGCAGCCCGCGGCCAGTCGGGGGCAATCAGCCCCAGCATTTT. It translates to CASSPRPVGGNQPQHF.